This T cell receptor beta chain was sequenced for a study of T cell responses to AZD1222 COVID-19 vaccine. Study-wide findings and caveats: Repertoires in all cases were sampled only once the peak T cell response had passed. Donors skewed white British and female; clonal diversity was possibly underestimated.

Measured with immunoSEQ multiplex PCR; TCRdb has only the in-frame clones, and not every one. The profile shows around 100,000 clones, 85% to 95% of them singletons. Concerning this clone itself: Antigen: not known.

The CDR3 has 15 residues. V was trimmed by 2 bases and J by 1 base, leaving 11 bases between them. Germline CDR1 reads MDHEN; CDR2 reads SYDVKM. This specimen was peripheral blood, taken on day 0 of AZD1222 vaccination. This rearrangement joins TRBV28 to TRBJ1-1; D uncertain. This receptor was taken from an adult in good health. The CDR3 spells CASSLGPGQNTEAFF. The CDR3 DNA is TGTGCCAGCAGTTTAGGACCGGGCCAGAACACTGAAGCTTTCTTT.